Following are 18 T cell receptor beta chains from one sample sequenced in a study of blood T cells in healthy people across ages. The authors ran a second PCR of 7 to 11 cycles using a sample-barcoded 5' primer and a J-beta primer mix. Using its own MiXCR run on the 5' RACE reads, TCRdb lists one record per CDR3 protein. Of more than 500,000 distinct CDR3 sequences listed, about 25% were seen once; the top ten hold around 20%. The specimen sequenced was blood. These receptors originate from a woman in her 70s in good health.

CDR3 DNA sequence: TGTGCCAGCAGCTTCTTTCCCAGGACTAGCGGCAATGAGCAGTTCTTC. This codes for CASSFFPRTSGNEQFF. This chain connects TRBV7-2 to TRBJ2-1, with 10 nucleotides matching TRBD2. Germline CDR1 SGHTA, CDR2 FQGNSA. The CDR3 has 16 amino acids. With V trimmed by 3 bases and J by 6 bases, 8 bases remained unmatched. The variable domain in full, completed from reference TRBV7-2 and TRBJ2-1, reads GAGVSQSPSNKVTEKGKDVELRCDPISGHTALYWYRQSLGQGLEFLIYFQGNSAPDKSGLPSDRFSAERTGGSVSTLTIQRTQQEDSAVYLCASSFFPRTSGNEQFFGPGTRLTVL.

V gene TRBV7-9 combines with J gene TRBJ1-2; the D is unclear. V was trimmed by 5 bases and J by 2 bases, leaving 15 bases between them. This CDR3 spans 15 amino acids. The germline CDR1 and CDR2 sequences are SEHNR and FQNEAQ (reference sequence). The CDR3 region is CASSPRLTPNYGYTF. Here the CDR3 DNA reads TGTGCCAGCAGCCCCAGACTGACACCCAACTATGGCTACACCTTC.

This sequence joins TRBV27 and TRBJ2-2, with D possibly TRBD1 on 6 matching bases. The V end was cut by 5 bases, the J end by 6 bases, with 22 bases between. The length of the CDR3 is 17 residues. Germline loops: CDR1 MNHEY, CDR2 SMNVEV (reference sequence). CDR3 residues: CASSPSRQALVAGELFF. The CDR3, as DNA: TGTGCCAGCAGTCCCTCCCGACAGGCTCTGGTTGCCGGGGAGCTGTTTTTT.

V usage is TRBV20-1 and J usage is TRBJ2-1; TRBD1 matches 7 bases. CDR3 length equals 13 residues. The ends lost 6 bases at V and 7 bases at J; junction bases unmatched: 9. Per germline, CDR1 DFQATT and CDR2 SNEGSKA (reference sequence). The CDR3 loop reads CSAATGSMNEQFF. The CDR3 nucleotides read TGCAGTGCGGCGACAGGGAGTATGAATGAGCAGTTCTTC.

This chain uses TRBV5-1 with TRBJ2-5; D possibly corresponds to TRBD1 (5 bases). The ends were cut back, 4 bases at V and 4 bases at J, with 14 bases in the middle. The CDR3 loop spans 14 amino acids. Germline-derived CDR1 and CDR2 are SGHRS and YFSETQ. The CDR3 DNA sequence: TGCGCCAGCAGCGCGCAGGGAAGTGGAGAGACCCAGTACTTC. Its protein product is CASSAQGSGETQYF.

The genes are TRBV29-1 and TRBJ2-3; D may be TRBD2 (6 bases). The CDR3 covers 13 residues. The V and J ends lost 7 bases and 2 bases respectively, with 13 bases between them. Per germline, CDR1 SQVTM and CDR2 ANQGSEA. DNA for the CDR3: TGCAGCGGAGGGGACTTTATCACAGATACGCAGTATTTT. Amino acid sequence: CSGGDFITDTQYF.

This clonotype came up once. This rearrangement joins TRBV9 to TRBJ2-3; the D gene is possibly TRBD2 (6 bases). Germline loops: CDR1 SGDLS, CDR2 YYNGEE. The CDR3 has 15 amino acids. Trimming took off 0 bases at V and 1 base at J, with 9 bases between the two ends. The CDR3: CASSVGAGRTDTQYF. CDR3 DNA: TGTGCCAGCAGCGTAGGAGCGGGTCGCACAGATACGCAGTATTTT.

V gene TRBV7-2 combines with J gene TRBJ1-2; no clear D. V was cut by 5 bases and J by 4 bases, with 11 bases left in between. Germline CDR1 is SGHTA and CDR2 is FQGNSA. There are 13 residues in the CDR3. CDR3 DNA sequence: TGTGCCAGCAGCCCCCATCAGACCTATGGCTACACCTTC. Translation gives CASSPHQTYGYTF.

The gene calls are TRBV3-1 and TRBJ2-7; D is uncertain. The V and J ends lost 4 bases and 3 bases respectively, with 10 bases between them. Germline CDR1 reads LGHDT; CDR2 reads YNNKEL (reference sequence). CDR3 length: 13 amino acids. CDR3 region: CASSLRTNYEQYF. The CDR3 DNA reads TGTGCCAGCAGCCTGCGGACCAACTACGAGCAGTACTTC.

The rearrangement links TRBV12-3 or TRBV12-4 to TRBJ2-1, with D possibly called TRBD1 or TRBD2 (5 bases each). Trimming pared 3 bases from V and 7 bases from J, leaving 19 bases between. The CDR3 length is 16 residues. Here the CDR3 reads CASSFPPQGDLNEQFF. CDR3 nucleotide sequence: TGTGCCAGCAGTTTTCCCCCGCAGGGAGACCTAAATGAGCAGTTCTTC.

For this clonotype: A read error may produce the germline difference seen at one junction end. The V and J genes are TRBV7-2 and TRBJ1-2, with D unclear. Per the germline V gene, CDR1 is SGHTA and CDR2 is FQGNSA. This CDR3 comprises 16 residues. CDR3 nucleotide sequence: TGTGCCGGCAGCTACACCCCGGCCAGGACGGGGTATGGCTACACCTTC. It is translated as CAGSYTPARTGYGYTF. The full variable domain, rest sourced from reference TRBV7-2 and TRBJ1-2, is GAGVSQSPSNKVTEKGKDVELRCDPISGHTALYWYRQSLGQGLEFLIYFQGNSAPDKSGLPSDRFSAERTGGSVSTLTIQRTQQEDSAVYLCAGSYTPARTGYGYTFGSGTRLTVV.

The CDR3 nucleotides read TGTGCCACCAGCGAACCTACCGGGACTGCCCAAAATGAGCAGTTCTTC. Protein sequence: CATSEPTGTAQNEQFF. V gene TRBV15 combines with J gene TRBJ2-1; D perhaps matches TRBD2 (6 bases). The CDR3 covers 16 residues. Deletions cut 5 bases from V and 7 bases from J, with 21 bases between. Germline CDR1 and CDR2: LNHNV and YYDKDF (reference sequence).

This clonotype was picked up a small number of times. The V and J genes are TRBV29-1 and TRBJ2-3; no clear D. Germline CDR1 is SQVTM and CDR2 is ANQGSEA. V lost 4 bases to trimming and J lost 7 bases, with 9 bases between them. The CDR3 has 11 amino acids. This CDR3 is CSVVGANTQYF. The CDR3 nucleotides are TGCAGCGTTGTTGGTGCGAATACGCAGTATTTT.

The genes are TRBV5-1 and TRBJ1-2; no clear D. The V gene lost 5 bases and the J gene lost 0 bases, with 29 bases spanning the gap. CDR3 length: 20 residues. Germline V lookup: CDR1 SGHRS, CDR2 YFSETQ. CDR3 DNA sequence: TGCGCCAGCAGTTCCACCCCACTAGGACGCTTATCGGGAGCTAACTATGGCTACACCTTC. Translating it yields CASSSTPLGRLSGANYGYTF.

J is TRBJ2-5 and V is TRBV20-1, with TRBD2 matching over 12 bases. The J call is in doubt because the DNA end fits TRBJ2-1 better. Germline values: CDR1 DFQATT, CDR2 SNEGSKA (reference sequence). The CDR3 loop spans 11 amino acids. The CDR3 here is CSARGLAGQFF. As DNA, the CDR3 is TGCAGTGCTCGGGGACTAGCGGGGCAGTTCTTC.

The chain employs TRBV5-1 and TRBJ2-1; no clear D gene. V lost 1 base to trimming and J lost 3 bases, with 11 bases between them. The CDR3 sequence is 15 residues long. Germline lookup yields CDR1 SGHRS and CDR2 YFSETQ. The CDR3 nucleotides are TGCGCCAGCAGCTTGTCCTCGCAGATCTACAATGAGCAGTTCTTC. It codes for CASSLSSQIYNEQFF.

In its sample, this clonotype was seen many times. The chain has TRBV2 and TRBJ1-4; 8 bases are a match to TRBD1. V lost 5 bases and J lost 5; bases outside the gene matches: 4. The CDR3 runs 14 residues. Germline V CDR1 and CDR2: SNHLY, FYNNEI. The CDR3 DNA sequence: TGTGCCAGCAGTCTAAGACAGGGGAATGAAAAACTGTTTTTT. Amino acids: CASSLRQGNEKLFF.

This clonotype was seen at least ten times. The V and J genes are TRBV7-2 and TRBJ2-5; 7 nucleotides line up with TRBD1. This CDR3 is built from 14 residues. Per the germline V gene, CDR1 is SGHTA and CDR2 is FQGNSA. Trimming took 5 bases from V and 5 from J; bases not matched to a gene: 8. CDR3 bases: TGTGCCAGCAGCAGAGGACAGGTTGGGGAGACCCAGTACTTC. Translating gives CASSRGQVGETQYF.